This T cell receptor (beta chain) was documented in a study of beta chain features in type 1 diabetes. Background on the study: On cell yields, gender and age, patients and healthy donors were similar.

Study results and limitations: PCR might favor shorter templates, equally in patients and controls. Patients with Type 1 diabetes showed moderately but significantly shorter TCRB CDR3s in all four CD4+ subsets.

Sorting that relied on CD45RO/CCR7/CD25/CD127/CD95/CD27 yielded CD4+ naive, central memory, regulatory and stem cell-like memory cells. This clone showed up just a few times. What it binds is not known. The authors reverse transcribed all of the isolated RNA, so sequencing captured expressed TCRB transcripts. Profiled with immunoSEQ multiplex PCR; TCRdb holds only in-frame clones, not every one. The sample comprises some 160,000 clones, just over 8% of which are singletons, and more than 0.45% rests with the top ten. Sequenced: central memory CD4+ T cells from blood. The clonotype was recovered from a woman aged 18 to 35 with type 1 diabetes.

In DNA form, the CDR3 reads TGTGCCAGCAGCCAACAGGGGACGGGCACAGATACGCAGTATTTT. This encodes CASSQQGTGTDTQYF. The J gene is TRBJ2-3, the V gene TRBV16, with D tentatively TRBD1 (6 bases). The CDR3 runs to 15 residues. The germline V gene encodes CDR1 KGHSY and CDR2 FQNENV. The V gene lost 2 bases and the J gene lost 1 base, with 10 bases spanning the gap.